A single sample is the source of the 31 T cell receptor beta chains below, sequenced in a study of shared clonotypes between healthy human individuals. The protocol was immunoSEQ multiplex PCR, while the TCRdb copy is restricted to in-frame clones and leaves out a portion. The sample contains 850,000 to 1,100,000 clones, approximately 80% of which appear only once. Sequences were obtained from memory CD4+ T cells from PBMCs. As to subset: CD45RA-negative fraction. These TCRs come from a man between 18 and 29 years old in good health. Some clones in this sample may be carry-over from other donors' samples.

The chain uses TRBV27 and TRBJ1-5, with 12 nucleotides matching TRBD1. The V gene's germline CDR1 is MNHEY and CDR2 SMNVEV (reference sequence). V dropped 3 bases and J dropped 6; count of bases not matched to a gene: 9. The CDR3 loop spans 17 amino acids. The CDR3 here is CASSLIGDRGRFQPQHF. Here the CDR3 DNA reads TGTGCCAGCAGTTTGATAGGGGACAGGGGGCGGTTTCAGCCCCAGCATTTT.

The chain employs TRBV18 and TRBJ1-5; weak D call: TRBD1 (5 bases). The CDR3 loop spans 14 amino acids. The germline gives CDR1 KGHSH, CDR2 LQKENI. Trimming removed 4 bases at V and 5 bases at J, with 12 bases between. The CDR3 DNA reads TGTGCCAGCTCACTAGGGGCGCGGGATCAGCCCCAGCATTTT. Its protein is CASSLGARDQPQHF. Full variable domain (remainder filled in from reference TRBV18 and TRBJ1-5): NAGVMQNPRHLVRRRGQEARLRCSPMKGHSHVYWYRQLPEEGLKFMVYLQKENIIDESGMPKERFSAEFPKEGPSILRIQQVVRGDSAAYFCASSLGARDQPQHFGDGTRLSIL.

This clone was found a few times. The CDR3 DNA is TGTGCCAGCAGCTTCAGGGGTGGGAACACTGAAGCTTTCTTT. The encoded protein is CASSFRGGNTEAFF. This chain links TRBV14 with TRBJ1-1; TRBD1 is a possible D gene (6 bases). Trimming stripped 5 bases from V and 1 base from J, with 11 bases between. CDR3 size: 14 residues. Per germline, CDR1 SGHDN and CDR2 FVKESK.

Here the CDR3 reads CASSPGPRAGKNIQYF. CDR3 bases: TGTGCCAGCAGCCCTGGTCCCCGGGCGGGCAAAAACATTCAGTACTTC. V gene TRBV7-3 combines with J gene TRBJ2-4, with D possibly being TRBD2 (5 bases). V lost 5 bases and J lost 3, with 17 bases in between. Germline-derived CDR1 and CDR2 are SGHTA and FQGTGA. CDR3 length: 16 amino acids.

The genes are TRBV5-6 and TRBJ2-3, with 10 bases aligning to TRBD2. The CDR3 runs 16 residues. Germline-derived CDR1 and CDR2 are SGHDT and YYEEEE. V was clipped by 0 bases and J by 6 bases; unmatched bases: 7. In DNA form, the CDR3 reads TGTGCCAGCAGCTTGGTGGTAGCGGGAGGAGGGGATACGCAGTATTTT. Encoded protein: CASSLVVAGGGDTQYF.

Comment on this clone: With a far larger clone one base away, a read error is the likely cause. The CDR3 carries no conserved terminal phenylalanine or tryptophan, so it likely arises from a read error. The CDR3 DNA reads TGCGCCAGCAGCCAATTTGCGGGGCCCTACGAGCAGTACTCC. Translated, it gives CASSQFAGPYEQYS. This chain uses TRBV4-3 with TRBJ2-7; a possible D gene is TRBD2 (6 bases). The CDR3 has 14 residues. The V end lost 2 bases, the J end lost 2 bases, and 10 bases lay between the germline ends. From germline, CDR1 is LGHNA and CDR2 YSLEER.

CDR3 coding DNA: TGCAGCGTTGAGGCCGATTCTAGCACAGATACGCAGTATTTT. Its protein is CSVEADSSTDTQYF. The gene calls are TRBV29-1 and TRBJ2-3; D not certain. The germline V and J ends were trimmed by 3 bases and 0 bases, with 10 bases remaining between them. CDR1 is SQVTM and CDR2 is ANQGSEA in the germline V gene. This CDR3 spans 14 amino acids.

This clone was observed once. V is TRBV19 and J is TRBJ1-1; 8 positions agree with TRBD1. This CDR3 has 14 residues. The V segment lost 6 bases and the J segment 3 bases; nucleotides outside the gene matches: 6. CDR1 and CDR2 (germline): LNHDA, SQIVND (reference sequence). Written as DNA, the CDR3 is TGTGCCAGTAGCCCGACAGGGGTGGACACTGAAGCTTTCTTT. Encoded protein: CASSPTGVDTEAFF.

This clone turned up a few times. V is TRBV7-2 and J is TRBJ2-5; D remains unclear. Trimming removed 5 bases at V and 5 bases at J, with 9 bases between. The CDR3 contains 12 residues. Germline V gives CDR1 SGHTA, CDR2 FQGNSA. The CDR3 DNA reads TGTGCCAGCAGCCAATCCCGGGAGACCCAGTACTTC. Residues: CASSQSRETQYF.

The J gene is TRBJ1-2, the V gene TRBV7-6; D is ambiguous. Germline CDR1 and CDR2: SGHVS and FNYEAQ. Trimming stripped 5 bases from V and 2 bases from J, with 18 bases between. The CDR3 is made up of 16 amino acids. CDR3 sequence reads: CASSPMGPVRNYGYTF. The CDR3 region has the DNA TGTGCCAGCAGCCCCATGGGCCCGGTTCGGAACTATGGCTACACCTTC. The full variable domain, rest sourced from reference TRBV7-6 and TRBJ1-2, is GAGVSQSPRYKVTKRGQDVALRCDPISGHVSLYWYRQALGQGPEFLTYFNYEAQQDKSGLPNDRFSAERPEGSISTLTIQRTEQRDSAMYRCASSPMGPVRNYGYTFGSGTRLTVV.

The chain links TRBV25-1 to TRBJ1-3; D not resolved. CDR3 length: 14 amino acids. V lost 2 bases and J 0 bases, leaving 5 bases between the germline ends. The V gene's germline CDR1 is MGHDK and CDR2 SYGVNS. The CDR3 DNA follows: TGTGCCAGCAGTGAAGCCCACTCTGGAAACACCATATATTTT. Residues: CASSEAHSGNTIYF.

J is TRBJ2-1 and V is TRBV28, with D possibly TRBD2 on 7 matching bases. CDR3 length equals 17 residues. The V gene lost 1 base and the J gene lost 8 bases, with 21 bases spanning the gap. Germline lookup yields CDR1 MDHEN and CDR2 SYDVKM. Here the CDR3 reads CASSLYQQGGRRDEQFF. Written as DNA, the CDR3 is TGTGCCAGCAGTTTATACCAACAGGGAGGGCGCAGGGATGAGCAGTTCTTC.

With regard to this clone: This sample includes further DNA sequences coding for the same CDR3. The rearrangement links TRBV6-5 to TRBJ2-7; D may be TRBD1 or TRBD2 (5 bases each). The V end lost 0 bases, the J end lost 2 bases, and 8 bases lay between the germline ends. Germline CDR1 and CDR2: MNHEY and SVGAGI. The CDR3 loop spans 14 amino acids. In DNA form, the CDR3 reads TGTGCCAGCAGTTACTCGGGACCCACCTACGAGCAGTACTTC. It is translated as CASSYSGPTYEQYF.

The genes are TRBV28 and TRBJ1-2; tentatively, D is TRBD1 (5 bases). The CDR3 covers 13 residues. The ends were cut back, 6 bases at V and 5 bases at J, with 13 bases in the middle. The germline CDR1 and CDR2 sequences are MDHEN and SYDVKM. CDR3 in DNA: TGTGCCAGCAGCCCAAATACAGGTTATGGCTACACCTTC. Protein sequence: CASSPNTGYGYTF.

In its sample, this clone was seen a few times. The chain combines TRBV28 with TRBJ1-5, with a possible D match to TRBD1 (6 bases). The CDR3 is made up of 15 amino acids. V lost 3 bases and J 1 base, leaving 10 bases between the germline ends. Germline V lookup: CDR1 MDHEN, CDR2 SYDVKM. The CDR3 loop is CASSFGGESNQPQHF. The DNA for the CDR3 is TGTGCCAGCAGTTTCGGGGGCGAGAGCAATCAGCCCCAGCATTTT.

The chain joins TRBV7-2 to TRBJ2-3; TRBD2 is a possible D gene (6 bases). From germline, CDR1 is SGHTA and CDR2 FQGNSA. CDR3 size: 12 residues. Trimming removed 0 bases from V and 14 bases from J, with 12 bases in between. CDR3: CASSLAGLLSYF. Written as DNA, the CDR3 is TGTGCCAGCAGCTTAGCGGGACTCCTCTCGTATTTT.

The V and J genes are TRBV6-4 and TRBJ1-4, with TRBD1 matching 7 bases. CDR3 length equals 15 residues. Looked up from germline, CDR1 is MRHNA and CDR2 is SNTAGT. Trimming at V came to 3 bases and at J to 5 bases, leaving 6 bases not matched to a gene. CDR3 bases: TGTGCCAGCAGTGAAAGAAGGGGGCGGAATGAAAAACTGTTTTTT. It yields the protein CASSERRGRNEKLFF.

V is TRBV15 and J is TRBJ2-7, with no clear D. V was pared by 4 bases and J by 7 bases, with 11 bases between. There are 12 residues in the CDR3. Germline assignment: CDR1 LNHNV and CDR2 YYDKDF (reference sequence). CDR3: CATSKSTAEQYF. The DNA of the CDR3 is TGTGCCACCAGCAAGAGTACGGCAGAGCAGTACTTC.

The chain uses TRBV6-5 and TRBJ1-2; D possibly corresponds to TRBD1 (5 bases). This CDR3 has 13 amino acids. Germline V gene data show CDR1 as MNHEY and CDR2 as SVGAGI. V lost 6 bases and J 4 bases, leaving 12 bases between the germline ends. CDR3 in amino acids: CASSPGHLYGYTF. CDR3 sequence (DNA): TGTGCCAGCAGCCCGGGGCACCTCTATGGCTACACCTTC.

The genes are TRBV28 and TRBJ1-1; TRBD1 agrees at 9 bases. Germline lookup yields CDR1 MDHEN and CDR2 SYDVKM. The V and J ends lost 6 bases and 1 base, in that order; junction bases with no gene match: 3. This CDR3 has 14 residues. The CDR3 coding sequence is TGTGCCAGCAGAACAGGGGGCTCGAACACTGAAGCTTTCTTT. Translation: CASRTGGSNTEAFF.

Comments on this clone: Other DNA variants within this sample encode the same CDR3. The CDR3 region has the DNA TGTGCCATCAGTGACGGGACCGGGGAGCTGTTTTTT. Translating it yields CAISDGTGELFF. This chain links TRBV10-3 with TRBJ2-2; D is unresolved. Trimming took 3 bases from V and 5 from J, leaving 4 bases between them. This CDR3 has 12 residues. CDR1 ENHRY and CDR2 SYGVKD come from the germline V gene.

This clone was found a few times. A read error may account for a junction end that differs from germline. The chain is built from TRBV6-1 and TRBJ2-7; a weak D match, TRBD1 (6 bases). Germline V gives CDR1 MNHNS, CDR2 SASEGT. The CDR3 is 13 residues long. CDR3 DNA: TGTGCCAGCAGGGAAGACAGGACCCACGAGCAGTACTTC. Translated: CASREDRTHEQYF.

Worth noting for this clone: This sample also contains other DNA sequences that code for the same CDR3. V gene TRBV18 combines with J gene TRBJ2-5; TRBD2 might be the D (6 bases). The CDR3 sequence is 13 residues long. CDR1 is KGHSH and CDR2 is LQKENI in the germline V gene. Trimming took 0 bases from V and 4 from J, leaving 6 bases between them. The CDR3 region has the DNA TGTGCCAGCTCACCACCTAGCGGAGAGACCCAGTACTTC. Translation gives CASSPPSGETQYF.

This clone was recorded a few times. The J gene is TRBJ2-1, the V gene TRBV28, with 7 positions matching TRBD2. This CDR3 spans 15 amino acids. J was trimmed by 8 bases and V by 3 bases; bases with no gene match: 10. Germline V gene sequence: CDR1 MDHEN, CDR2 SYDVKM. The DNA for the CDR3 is TGTGCCAGCAGTTTCGCCTCCCCCGCGGGGGATGAGCAGTTCTTC. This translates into CASSFASPAGDEQFF.

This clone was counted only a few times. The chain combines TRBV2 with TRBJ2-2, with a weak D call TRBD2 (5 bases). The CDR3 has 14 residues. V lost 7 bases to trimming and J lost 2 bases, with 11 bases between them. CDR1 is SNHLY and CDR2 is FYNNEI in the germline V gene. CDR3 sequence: CASTRGINTGELFF. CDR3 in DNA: TGTGCCAGCACCAGAGGGATAAACACCGGGGAGCTGTTTTTT.

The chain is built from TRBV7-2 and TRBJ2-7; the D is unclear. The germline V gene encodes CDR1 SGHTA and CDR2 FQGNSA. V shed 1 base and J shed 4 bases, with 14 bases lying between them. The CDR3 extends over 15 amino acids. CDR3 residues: CASSLGSSIIYEQYF. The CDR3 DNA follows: TGTGCCAGCAGCTTAGGCAGTTCCATAATATACGAGCAGTACTTC.

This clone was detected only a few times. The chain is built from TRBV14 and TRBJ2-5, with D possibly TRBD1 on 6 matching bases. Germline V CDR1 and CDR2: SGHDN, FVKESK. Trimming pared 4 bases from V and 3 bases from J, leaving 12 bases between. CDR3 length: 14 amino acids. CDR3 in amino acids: CASSPNRVEETQYF. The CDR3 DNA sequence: TGTGCCAGCAGCCCGAACAGGGTGGAAGAGACCCAGTACTTC. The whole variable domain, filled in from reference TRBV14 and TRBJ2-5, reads EAGVTQFPSHSVIEKGQTVTLRCDPISGHDNLYWYRRVMGKEIKFLLHFVKESKQDESGMPNNRFLAERTGGTYSTLKVQPAELEDSGVYFCASSPNRVEETQYFGPGTRLLVL.

CDR3 sequence: CASSGLAGGDEQYF. The CDR3 nucleotides are TGTGCCAGCAGTGGACTAGCGGGAGGAGACGAGCAGTACTTC. The chain is built from TRBV28 and TRBJ2-7, with TRBD2 matching 14 bases. Germline loops: CDR1 MDHEN, CDR2 SYDVKM. V dropped 5 bases and J dropped 5; count of bases not matched to a gene: 2. This CDR3 has 14 amino acids. Drawing the rest from reference TRBV28 and TRBJ2-7, the complete variable domain is DVKVTQSSRYLVKRTGEKVFLECVQDMDHENMFWYRQDPGLGLRLIYFSYDVKMKEKGDIPEGYSVSREKKERFSLILESASTNQTSMYLCASSGLAGGDEQYFGPGTRLTVT.

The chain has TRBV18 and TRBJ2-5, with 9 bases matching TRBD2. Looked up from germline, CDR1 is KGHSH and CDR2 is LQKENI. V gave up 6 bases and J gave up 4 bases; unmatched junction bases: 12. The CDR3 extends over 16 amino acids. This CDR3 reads CASSPAREGHGETQYF. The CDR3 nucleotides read TGTGCCAGCTCTCCGGCGCGGGAGGGCCACGGAGAGACCCAGTACTTC.

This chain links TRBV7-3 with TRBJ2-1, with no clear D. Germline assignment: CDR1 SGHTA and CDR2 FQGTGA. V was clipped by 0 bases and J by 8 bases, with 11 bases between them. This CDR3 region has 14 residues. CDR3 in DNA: TGTGCCAGCAGCTTAACCCCTGCCCCGGATGAGCAGTTCTTC. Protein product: CASSLTPAPDEQFF.

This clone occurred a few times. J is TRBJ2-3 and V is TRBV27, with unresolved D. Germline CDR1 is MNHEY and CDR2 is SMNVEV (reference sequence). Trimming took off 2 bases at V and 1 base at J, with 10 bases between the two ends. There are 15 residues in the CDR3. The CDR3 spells CASSLVGLRTDTQYF. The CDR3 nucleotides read TGTGCCAGCAGTTTAGTGGGTCTCCGCACAGATACGCAGTATTTT.